What follows are 30 T cell receptor beta chains derived from one specimen sequenced in a study of cytomegalovirus exposure and HLA in healthy donors. 13 Jbeta primers and 60 Vbeta primers were used for the PCR. Data came from immunoSEQ multiplex PCR; TCRdb stores just in-frame clones and leaves some out. The sample comprises fewer than 150,000 clones, around 80% of which are singletons, and approximately 7% rests with the top ten. The sequencing input was PBMCs. The receptors were gathered from a man aged 40-55 years in good health and CMV-seropositive.

This clone was observed a few times. This chain connects TRBV10-3 to TRBJ2-5; a possible D gene is TRBD1 (5 bases). The CDR3 length is 15 residues. The V end lost 0 bases, the J end lost 1 base, and 9 bases lay between the germline ends. In germline, CDR1 is ENHRY, CDR2 SYGVKD. CDR3 amino acids: CAISESGVFQETQYF. The CDR3 nucleotides are TGTGCCATCAGTGAGTCAGGGGTATTCCAAGAGACCCAGTACTTC.

V usage is TRBV7-2 and J usage is TRBJ1-6; D ambiguous. This CDR3 contains 15 residues. CDR1 is SGHTA and CDR2 is FQGNSA in the germline V gene. The V end was cut by 7 bases, the J end by 5 bases, with 15 bases between. The CDR3 spells CASTLRVGDNSPLHF. CDR3 bases: TGTGCCAGCACCCTGCGGGTGGGCGATAATTCACCCCTCCACTTT.

The chain couples TRBV19 to TRBJ2-5; possibly TRBD1 for D (6 bases). Germline V gives CDR1 LNHDA, CDR2 SQIVND (reference sequence). The CDR3 has 14 amino acids. V was cut by 1 base and J by 7 bases, with 13 bases left in between. In DNA, the CDR3 is TGTGCCAGTAGTATAGGAGCAGGGGAGCGGACCCAGTACTTC. The encoded protein is CASSIGAGERTQYF.

Details on this clone: Without the conserved terminal phenylalanine or tryptophan, this CDR3 likely stems from a read error. V gene TRBV5-4 combines with J gene TRBJ1-4, with D possibly being TRBD1 (5 bases). The germline CDR1 and CDR2 sequences are SGHNT and YYREEE (reference sequence). V was cut by 4 bases and J by 5 bases, with 18 bases left in between. The CDR3 consists of 16 residues. DNA of the CDR3: TGTGCCAGCAGCAGTGGATTGACAGCAGTAAATGAAAAACTGTTTGTT. Protein product: CASSSGLTAVNEKLFV.

Here the CDR3 reads CAWRRGQPYNEQFF. CDR3 nucleotides: TGTGCCTGGAGAAGGGGGCAGCCTTACAATGAGCAGTTCTTC. The rearrangement links TRBV30 to TRBJ2-1, with TRBD1 matching 7 bases. Losses at the gene ends were 3 bases for V and 4 bases for J; bases not matched to a gene: 6. Germline V gene sequence: CDR1 GTSNPN, CDR2 SVGIG (reference sequence). This CDR3 region has 14 residues.

The chain combines TRBV28 with TRBJ2-3; D possibly corresponds to TRBD2 (5 bases). Germline lookup yields CDR1 MDHEN and CDR2 SYDVKM. This CDR3 spans 11 amino acids. Trimming removed 3 bases from V and 8 bases from J, with 6 bases in between. The CDR3 DNA follows: TGTGCCAGCAGTTTCGGAGGTACGCAGTATTTT. Translation: CASSFGGTQYF. The full variable domain, completed using reference TRBV28 and TRBJ2-3, is DVKVTQSSRYLVKRTGEKVFLECVQDMDHENMFWYRQDPGLGLRLIYFSYDVKMKEKGDIPEGYSVSREKKERFSLILESASTNQTSMYLCASSFGGTQYFGPGTRLTVL.

The chain uses TRBV11-2 and TRBJ2-5; TRBD2 aligns across 8 bases. J gave up 2 bases and V 4 bases, and 6 bases lay outside the gene matches. Germline CDR1 SGHAT, CDR2 FQNNGV. The CDR3 loop spans 15 amino acids. The chain's CDR3 is CASSYRAGGQETQYF. CDR3 coding DNA: TGTGCCAGCAGCTACAGGGCGGGGGGACAAGAGACCCAGTACTTC.

The V call is TRBV6-5, the J call TRBJ1-5; 8 nucleotides align to TRBD1. This CDR3 is built from 15 residues. Germline lookup yields CDR1 MNHEY and CDR2 SVGAGI. V shed 8 bases and J 6 bases; nucleotides not matched to a gene: 12. CDR3 DNA: TGTGCCAGCGCCCTGACAGGGGAGAGAAGTCAGCCCCAGCATTTT. Encoded protein: CASALTGERSQPQHF.

The V and J genes are TRBV27 and TRBJ1-1, with D perhaps matching TRBD1 (6 bases). Germline CDR1 reads MNHEY; CDR2 reads SMNVEV (reference sequence). CDR3 length equals 17 residues. The V end was cut by 2 bases, the J end by 2 bases, with 18 bases between. The CDR3, as DNA: TGTGCCAGCAGTTTAGGCCCCCCTACAGGGAAAAACACTGAAGCTTTCTTT. It is translated as CASSLGPPTGKNTEAFF.

V and J are TRBV7-2 and TRBJ1-6; 10 bases are shared with TRBD1. Trimming cost V 5 bases and J 10 bases; bases outside gene matches: 8. This CDR3 is 15 amino acids long. Per the germline V gene, CDR1 is SGHTA and CDR2 is FQGNSA. CDR3 in amino acids: CASSPAGQGRSPLHF. CDR3 DNA sequence: TGTGCCAGCAGCCCTGCGGGACAGGGGAGATCACCCCTCCACTTT.

The rearrangement uses TRBV6-6 and TRBJ2-1; maybe TRBD2 (6 bases). The CDR3 runs to 16 residues. Deletions cut 0 bases from V and 4 bases from J, with 13 bases between. Germline CDR1 MNHNY, CDR2 SVGAGI (reference sequence). DNA for the CDR3: TGTGCCAGCAGTTACTCCCCCGGGACTCTATACAATGAGCAGTTCTTC. Its translation is CASSYSPGTLYNEQFF.

The chain couples TRBV27 to TRBJ2-6; D ambiguous. The germline CDR1 and CDR2 sequences are MNHEY and SMNVEV (reference sequence). The CDR3 contains 14 residues. V lost 3 bases and J lost 1, with 4 bases in between. CDR3 amino acids: CASSFISGANVLTF. As DNA, the CDR3 is TGTGCCAGCAGTTTTATTTCTGGGGCCAACGTCCTGACTTTC.

This sequence joins TRBV4-1 and TRBJ1-1; TRBD1 matches 8 bases. J lost 5 bases, V lost 5 bases, and 1 base had no gene match. The CDR3 totals 12 residues. Looked up from germline, CDR1 is MGHRA and CDR2 is YSYEKL. This CDR3 reads CASSRDRTEAFF. The CDR3, as DNA: TGCGCCAGCAGCAGGGACAGGACTGAAGCTTTCTTT.

The V call is TRBV6-5, the J call TRBJ2-7; TRBD2 aligns across 9 bases. Per the germline V gene, CDR1 is MNHEY and CDR2 is SVGAGI. V lost 9 bases, J lost 5 bases, and 8 bases stayed unmatched. The CDR3 totals 13 residues. The CDR3 here is CASIAGEVDEQYF. The CDR3 nucleotides read TGTGCCAGTATAGCGGGAGAAGTGGACGAGCAGTACTTC.

The chain is built from TRBV27 and TRBJ1-1, with D perhaps matching TRBD1 (6 bases). CDR1 and CDR2 from the germline V gene are MNHEY and SMNVEV (reference sequence). The V end lost 6 bases, the J end lost 7 bases, and 12 bases lay between the germline ends. CDR3 length: 12 amino acids. CDR3 residues: CASRSTGIEAFF. CDR3 sequence (DNA): TGTGCCAGCAGGTCAACAGGGATTGAAGCTTTCTTT.

This clone was observed a few times. Additional DNA sequences in this sample encode the identical CDR3. The rearrangement uses TRBV28 and TRBJ2-5; 9 nucleotides align to TRBD1. The CDR3 contains 14 residues. V lost 6 bases, J lost 4 bases, and 6 bases stayed unmatched. Germline lookup yields CDR1 MDHEN and CDR2 SYDVKM. The CDR3 spells CASSQTGGRETQYF. In DNA form, the CDR3 reads TGTGCCAGCAGCCAGACAGGGGGAAGAGAGACCCAGTACTTC.

V gene TRBV2 combines with J gene TRBJ1-1; the D is unclear. The CDR3 runs 14 residues. V lost 1 base and J 1 base, leaving 7 bases between the germline ends. CDR1 SNHLY and CDR2 FYNNEI come from the germline V gene. As DNA, the CDR3 is TGTGCCAGCAGTGAAGGGGGAGGGAACACTGAAGCTTTCTTT. Its protein product is CASSEGGGNTEAFF.

There are a few counts of this clone. This chain connects TRBV5-8 to TRBJ2-1, with 10 bases lining up with TRBD2. The CDR3 length is 17 residues. With 2 bases clipped from V and 0 bases from J, the junction kept 5 bases outside the gene matches. Germline CDR1 SGHTS, CDR2 YDEGEE. This chain's CDR3 is CASSFGLAVISYNEQFF. CDR3 DNA sequence: TGTGCCAGCAGCTTCGGACTAGCGGTAATCTCCTACAATGAGCAGTTCTTC.

For the CDR3, the DNA is TGTGCCAGCAGCCCAAACACCTATGGCTACACCTTC. Its protein is CASSPNTYGYTF. This sequence joins TRBV7-2 and TRBJ1-2; D not resolved. There are 12 residues in the CDR3. Germline V lookup: CDR1 SGHTA, CDR2 FQGNSA. The germline V and J ends were trimmed by 5 bases and 4 bases, with 8 bases remaining between them.

The table lists this clone with a count of one. The chain joins TRBV29-1 to TRBJ1-1; D perhaps matches TRBD1 (5 bases). The CDR3 loop spans 15 amino acids. Germline V gives CDR1 SQVTM, CDR2 ANQGSEA. V lost 2 bases to trimming and J lost 0 bases, with 13 bases between them. The DNA for the CDR3 is TGCAGCGTTGAATCGGCCAGGGTCATGAACACTGAAGCTTTCTTT. Protein product: CSVESARVMNTEAFF.

The chain combines TRBV4-3 with TRBJ2-3; 9 bases line up with TRBD2. V shed 0 bases and J 5 bases; nucleotides not matched to a gene: 6. Germline V gives CDR1 LGHNA, CDR2 YSLEER. The CDR3 spans 16 residues. CDR3: CASSQEPAGGQDTQYF. The CDR3, as DNA: TGCGCCAGCAGCCAAGAGCCAGCGGGAGGACAAGATACGCAGTATTTT.

V is TRBV30 and J is TRBJ2-1, with 11 bases matching TRBD2. CDR3 length: 15 residues. The junction had 6 bases not matched to a gene; V was cut back by 5 bases and J by 3 bases. Germline-derived CDR1 and CDR2 are GTSNPN and SVGIG (reference sequence). Here the CDR3 reads CAWGEGTSGYNEQFF. Here the CDR3 DNA reads TGTGCCTGGGGGGAAGGGACTAGCGGCTACAATGAGCAGTTCTTC. Looking up the rest from reference TRBV30 and TRBJ2-1 gives the full variable domain: SQTIHQWPATLVQPVGSPLSLECTVEGTSNPNLYWYRQAAGRGLQLLFYSVGIGQISSEVPQNLSASRPQDRQFILSSKKLLLSDSGFYLCAWGEGTSGYNEQFFGPGTRLTVL.

The rearrangement joins TRBV11-1 to TRBJ2-4; 8 bases line up with TRBD1. Germline V lookup: CDR1 SGHAT, CDR2 FQDESV (reference sequence). This CDR3 region has 15 residues. The V and J ends lost 4 bases and 0 bases, in that order; junction bases with no gene match: 2. The CDR3 is CASSSGQGAKNIQYF. Here the CDR3 DNA reads TGTGCCAGCAGCTCCGGACAGGGAGCCAAAAACATTCAGTACTTC.

The rearrangement links TRBV7-2 to TRBJ2-7; 8 nucleotides line up with TRBD2. V shed 1 base and J 0 bases; nucleotides not matched to a gene: 2. CDR3 size: 15 residues. From germline, CDR1 is SGHTA and CDR2 FQGNSA. CDR3 amino acids: CASSLGSGASYEQYF. The CDR3, as DNA: TGTGCCAGCAGCTTAGGTAGCGGGGCCTCCTACGAGCAGTACTTC.

The genes are TRBV7-2 and TRBJ2-1; a possible D gene is TRBD2 (6 bases). The ends were cut back, 4 bases at V and 10 bases at J, with 23 bases in the middle. CDR3 length: 16 amino acids. Germline V lookup: CDR1 SGHTA, CDR2 FQGNSA. CDR3 protein: CASSYDWAGGNLEQFF. CDR3 coding DNA: TGTGCCAGCAGCTACGACTGGGCCGGGGGTAACTTAGAGCAGTTCTTC.

This clone was found once. The chain has TRBV9 and TRBJ1-2; D is ambiguous. From germline, CDR1 is SGDLS and CDR2 YYNGEE. This CDR3 spans 13 amino acids. V shed 0 bases and J shed 6 bases, with 9 bases lying between them. The CDR3 region is CASSVAVVNGYTF. CDR3 DNA sequence: TGTGCCAGCAGCGTAGCGGTTGTCAATGGCTACACCTTC.

The chain has TRBV4-1 and TRBJ2-3, with 10 bases fitting TRBD1. CDR1 and CDR2 from the germline V gene are MGHRA and YSYEKL. The CDR3 consists of 16 residues. Trimming took 0 bases from V and 11 from J; bases not matched to a gene: 11. The CDR3 nucleotides are TGCGCCAGCAGCCAAGATGGCGGGACAGGGGTTAAGTGGCAGTATTTT. Its translation: CASSQDGGTGVKWQYF.

V and J are TRBV5-1 and TRBJ1-1, with a tentative D call TRBD1 (5 bases). Trimming removed 0 bases from V and 2 bases from J, with 11 bases in between. Germline CDR1 reads SGHRS; CDR2 reads YFSETQ. This CDR3 region has 15 residues. CDR3 coding DNA: TGCGCCAGCAGCTTGGGCCAGGGAAAAAACACTGAAGCTTTCTTT. It is translated as CASSLGQGKNTEAFF. The full variable domain, in which reference TRBV5-1 and TRBJ1-1 provide the parts outside the CDR3, is KAGVTQTPRYLIKTRGQQVTLSCSPISGHRSVSWYQQTPGQGLQFLFEYFSETQRNKGNFPGRFSGRQFSNSRSEMNVSTLELGDSALYLCASSLGQGKNTEAFFGQGTRLTVV.

The chain is built from TRBV6-5 and TRBJ2-2; D is ambiguous. The germline V gene has CDR1 MNHEY and CDR2 SVGAGI. This CDR3 is built from 15 residues. Trimming took 5 bases from V and 6 from J, leaving 16 bases between them. The CDR3 coding sequence is TGTGCCAGCAGTACCCCCTCGCTAGTACCCGGGGAGCTGTTTTTT. Translating gives CASSTPSLVPGELFF.

About this clone: Different DNA sequences within this sample yield the same CDR3. V is TRBV4-3 and J is TRBJ1-1, with D uncertain. From germline, CDR1 is LGHNA and CDR2 YSLEER. The CDR3 covers 15 residues. V was shortened by 0 bases and J by 0 bases, with 8 bases between the two germline ends. CDR3 nucleotides: TGCGCCAGCAGCCAAGATCGCGGTTTGAACACTGAAGCTTTCTTT. This gives the protein CASSQDRGLNTEAFF.